This TCR beta chain stems from a study of T cell repertoires in cytomegalovirus infection. Study at large: Public TCR beta signatures were indicative of both CMV infection and a matching HLA type. Study-wide points: HLA-C-restricted CMV clonotypes gave the most frequent clonotype in two of eight donors. The cumulative frequency of public TCR beta families identified carriers of CMV plus the relevant HLA.

Regarding this clonotype: Its target is unknown.

Using its own MiXCR run on the reads, TCRdb lists one record per CDR3 protein. This table holds 490,000 or so distinct CDR3 sequences, approximately 11% found once. This CDR3 has 13 amino acids. Trimming removed 1 base at V and 6 bases at J, with 10 bases between. CDR1 is SEHNR, CDR2 FQNEAQ, per germline (reference sequence). This TCR derives from a human donor in good health (CMV status not recorded). Some clones in this sample may be carry-over from other donors' samples. The source material was PBMCs. The chain recombines TRBV7-9 with TRBJ2-7; D call uncertain. The CDR3 DNA reads as TGTGCCAGCAGCTTAGAAGGGATCGGCGAGCAGTACTTC. Amino acids: CASSLEGIGEQYF.